Sequencing of this T cell receptor beta chain was carried out in a study of T-cell reconstitution after alpha-beta-depleted transplantation in children. Whole-study findings and limits: Surviving recipient T cells and thymic progenitors produced the high day-60 TCRbeta diversity seen in some patients. T-cell counts and diversity at one year following transplant were attributed mainly to newly produced T cells. In patients about two months after transplant, alpha-beta T cells reportedly arose from several hundred expanded graft clones.

Molecular barcoding with unique molecular identifiers was used for the TCRbeta library. Using its own MiXCR run on the PCR reads, TCRdb lists one record per CDR3 protein. Here the sample spans over 25,000 distinct CDR3 sequences, roughly 6.7% being singletons. This CDR3 comprises 14 residues. Trimming took off 3 bases at V and 1 base at J, with 7 bases between the two ends. Per germline, CDR1 ENHRY and CDR2 SYGVKD. This clonotype has at least ten counts. The antigen is unknown. This TCR came from a child younger than two who had a stem cell transplant for acute myeloid leukemia, so the T cells may come from the graft donor. The genes are TRBV10-3 and TRBJ1-3, with D possibly being TRBD1 (5 bases). The input for sequencing was peripheral blood, taken 60 days after TCRalphabeta/CD19-depleted stem cell transplant. The CDR3 DNA sequence: TGTGCCATCAGTGACTCAGGGTCTGGAAACACCATATATTTT. It specifies CAISDSGSGNTIYF.